This TCR beta chain was identified in a study of OX40 agonist ivuxolimab in advanced cancers. The CDR3 length is 15 residues. Germline V lookup: CDR1 MNHNY, CDR2 SVGAGI (reference sequence). Trimming at V came to 6 bases and at J to 7 bases, leaving 6 bases not matched to a gene. TCRdb keeps only in-frame clones here, not all; method: immunoSEQ multiplex PCR. This sample has under 100,000 clones, with roughly nine tenths found just once. Source: CD4+ or CD8+ T cells sorted from blood, taken in a trial of the OX40 agonist ivuxolimab. V gene TRBV6-6 combines with J gene TRBJ2-1; 13 bases are a match to TRBD2. The receptor was derived from an adult with an advanced solid tumor such as melanoma, head and neck, liver or kidney cancer. The CDR3 loop is CASRQLAGGGNEQFF. Here the CDR3 DNA reads TGTGCCAGCAGGCAACTAGCGGGAGGGGGAAATGAGCAGTTCTTC.